This T cell receptor (beta chain) was recorded in a study of blood T cell repertoires in COVID-19. Study-wide context: The samples span acute and convalescent COVID-19 from the United States, Italy and Spain.

Original processing notes: Using reference gene primer amplification, nucleated cell counts were estimated. Only in-frame clones appear in the TCRdb table, and some are missing; sequencing was by immunoSEQ multiplex PCR. That table is the source of V, J and clone size, and D and trimming were worked out from the DNA. The sample has 190,000 or so clones; under 90% are singletons. The V and J ends lost 2 bases and 7 bases, in that order; junction bases with no gene match: 14. The CDR3 contains 19 residues. CDR1 is MNHNS, CDR2 SASEGT, per germline. The receptor comes from a middle-aged man with acute or convalescent COVID-19. The specimen was peripheral blood. The V call is TRBV6-1, the J call TRBJ2-1; 13 nucleotides match TRBD2. CDR3 in amino acids: CASSESVGGTSGGANEQFF. CDR3 bases: TGTGCCAGCAGTGAAAGTGTAGGCGGCACTAGCGGGGGGGCGAATGAGCAGTTCTTC.